This T cell receptor (beta chain) was profiled in a study of T-cell memory formation after mild COVID-19. General study findings and limits: Contracting clones localized mainly to CM and EM when CD4+ and mainly to EMRA when CD8+. Cross-reactive memory seemingly joined, as some responding clones were found in pre-infection memory.

About this clonotype itself: Its antigen is undetermined.

TCRdb re-called the 5' RACE reads through MiXCR, storing one row per CDR3 protein. The sample shows about 16,000 distinct CDR3 sequences, about a quarter of them seen only once. Sample: PBMCs or a T cell subset sorted from them (not recorded which). The sequence was obtained from a young man who had mild COVID-19 (a few samples of this study predate the infection). Cell type and time point are not known.

The CDR3 nucleotides read TGCAGTGCTACCAGGGCCTACGAGCAGTACTTC. Its protein is CSATRAYEQYF. The gene calls are TRBV20-1 and TRBJ2-7, with a weak D call TRBD1 (5 bases). This CDR3 is built from 11 residues. CDR1 and CDR2 (germline): DFQATT, SNEGSKA (reference sequence). Trimming left V 4 bases short and J 2 bases short, with 6 bases between.